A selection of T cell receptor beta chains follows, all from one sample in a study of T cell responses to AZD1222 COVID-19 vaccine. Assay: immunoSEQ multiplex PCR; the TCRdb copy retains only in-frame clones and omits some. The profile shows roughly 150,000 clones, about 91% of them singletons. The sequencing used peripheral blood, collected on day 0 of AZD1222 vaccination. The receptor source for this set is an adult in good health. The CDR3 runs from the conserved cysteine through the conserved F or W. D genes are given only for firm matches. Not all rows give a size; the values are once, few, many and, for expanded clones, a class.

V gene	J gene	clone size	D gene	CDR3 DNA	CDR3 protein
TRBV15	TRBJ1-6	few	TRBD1	TGTGCCACCAGCAGAGACAGGGGGAATTCACCCCTCCACTTT	CATSRDRGNSPLHF
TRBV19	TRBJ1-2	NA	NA	TGTGCCAGTGGCTACAGTAACTATGGCTACACCTTC	CASGYSNYGYTF
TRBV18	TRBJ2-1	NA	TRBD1	TGTGCCAGCTCACCCTTCCGGGACAGGGACTACAATGAGCAGTTCTTC	CASSPFRDRDYNEQFF
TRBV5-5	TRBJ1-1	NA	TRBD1	TGTGCCAGCAGCTTGAACAGGGGCAGGAACACTGAAGCTTTCTTT	CASSLNRGRNTEAFF
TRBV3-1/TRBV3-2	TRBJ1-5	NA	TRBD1	TGTGCCAGCAGCCTTGGACAGGGCAATCAGCCCCAGCATTTT	CASSLGQGNQPQHF
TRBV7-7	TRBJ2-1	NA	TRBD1	TGTGCCAGCAGCCCAAACAGGGGGGAGTACAATGAGCAGTTCTTC	CASSPNRGEYNEQFF
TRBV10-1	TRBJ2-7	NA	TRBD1	TGCGCCAGCAGTGAGTCGTGGACAGGGTACGGGCAGTACTTC	CASSESWTGYGQYF
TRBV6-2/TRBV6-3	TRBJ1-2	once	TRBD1	TGTGCCAGCAGTGGGTCGGGACAGGGGTACTATGGCTACACCTTC	CASSGSGQGYYGYTF
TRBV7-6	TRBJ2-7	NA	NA	TGTGCCAGCAGCTTAGGGGCTCCCAACGAGCAGTACTTC	CASSLGAPNEQYF
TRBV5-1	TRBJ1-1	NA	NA	TGCGCCAGCAGCTTGGGAGGAGATACTGAAGCTTTCTTT	CASSLGGDTEAFF
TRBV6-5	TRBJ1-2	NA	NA	TGTGCCAGCAGTTACTCATTTGTGGGGTCCTATGGCTACACCTTC	CASSYSFVGSYGYTF
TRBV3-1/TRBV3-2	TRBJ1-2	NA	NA	TGTGCCAGCAGCCATACACCACACATGGATGGCTACACCTTC	CASSHTPHMDGYTF
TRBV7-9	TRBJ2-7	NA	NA	TGTGCCAGCAGCCCAGGGGGGATCTTGAGCTCCTACGAGCAGTACTTC	CASSPGGILSSYEQYF
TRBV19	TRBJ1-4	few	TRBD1	TGTGCCAGTAGTAGAAGACAGGGTACTAATGAAAAACTGTTTTTT	CASSRRQGTNEKLFF
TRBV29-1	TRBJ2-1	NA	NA	TGCAGCGTCAAGAGAGCGGCTGTAAGAAGAGATGAGCAGTTCTTC	CSVKRAAVRRDEQFF
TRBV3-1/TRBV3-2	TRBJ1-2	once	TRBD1	TGTGCCAGCAGCCAAGTCGTGACAGGGGCCTACACCTTC	CASSQVVTGAYTF
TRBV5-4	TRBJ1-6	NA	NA	TGTGCCAGCAGCTTGACAGGGACTAATTCACCCCTCCACTTT	CASSLTGTNSPLHF